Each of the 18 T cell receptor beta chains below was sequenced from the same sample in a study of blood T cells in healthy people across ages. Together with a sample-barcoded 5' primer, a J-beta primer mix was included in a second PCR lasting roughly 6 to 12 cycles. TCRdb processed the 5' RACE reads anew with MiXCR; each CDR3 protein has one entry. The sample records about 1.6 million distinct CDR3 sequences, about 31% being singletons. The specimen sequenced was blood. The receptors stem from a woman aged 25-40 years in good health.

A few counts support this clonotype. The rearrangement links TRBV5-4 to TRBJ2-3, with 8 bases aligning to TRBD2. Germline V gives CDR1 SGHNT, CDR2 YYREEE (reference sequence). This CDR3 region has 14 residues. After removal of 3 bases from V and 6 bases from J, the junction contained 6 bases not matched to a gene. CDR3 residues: CASSSGTRLDTQYF. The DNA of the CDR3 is TGTGCCAGCAGCTCCGGGACTAGGTTGGATACGCAGTATTTT.

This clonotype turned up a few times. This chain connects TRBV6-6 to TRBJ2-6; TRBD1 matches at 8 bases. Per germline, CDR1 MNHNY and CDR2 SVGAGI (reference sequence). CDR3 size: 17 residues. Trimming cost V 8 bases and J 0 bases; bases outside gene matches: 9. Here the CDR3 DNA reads TGTGCCAGCGGGCTTGGACAGGGCACCTCTGGGGCCAACGTCCTGACTTTC. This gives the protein CASGLGQGTSGANVLTF.

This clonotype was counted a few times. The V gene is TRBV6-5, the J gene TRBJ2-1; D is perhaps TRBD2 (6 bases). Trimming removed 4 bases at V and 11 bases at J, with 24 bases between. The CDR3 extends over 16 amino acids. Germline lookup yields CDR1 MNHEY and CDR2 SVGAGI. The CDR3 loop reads CASSSMEGGTSEKQFF. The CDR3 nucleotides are TGTGCCAGCAGTTCTATGGAAGGCGGGACTTCCGAAAAGCAGTTCTTC.

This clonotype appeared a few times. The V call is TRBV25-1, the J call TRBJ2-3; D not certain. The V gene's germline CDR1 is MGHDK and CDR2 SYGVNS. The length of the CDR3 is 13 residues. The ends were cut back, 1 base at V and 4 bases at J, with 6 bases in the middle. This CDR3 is CASSEFVADTQYF. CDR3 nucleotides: TGTGCCAGCAGTGAATTCGTCGCAGATACGCAGTATTTT.

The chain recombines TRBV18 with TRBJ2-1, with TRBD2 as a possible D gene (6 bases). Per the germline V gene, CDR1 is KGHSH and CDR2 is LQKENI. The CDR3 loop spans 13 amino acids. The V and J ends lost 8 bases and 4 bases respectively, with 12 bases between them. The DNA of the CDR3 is TGTGCCAGCCGTCCGGGGGAGTACAATGAGCAGTTCTTC. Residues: CASRPGEYNEQFF.

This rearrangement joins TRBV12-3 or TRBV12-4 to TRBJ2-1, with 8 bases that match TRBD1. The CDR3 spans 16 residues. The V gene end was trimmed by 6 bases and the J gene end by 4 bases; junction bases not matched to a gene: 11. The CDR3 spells CASRRSGTGNYNEQFF. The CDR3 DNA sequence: TGTGCCAGCAGACGATCCGGGACAGGAAATTACAATGAGCAGTTCTTC.

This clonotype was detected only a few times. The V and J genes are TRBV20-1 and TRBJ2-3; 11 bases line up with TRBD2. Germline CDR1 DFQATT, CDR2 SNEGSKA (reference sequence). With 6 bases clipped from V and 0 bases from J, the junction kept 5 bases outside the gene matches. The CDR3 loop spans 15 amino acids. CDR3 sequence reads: CSAKGLAGSTDTQYF. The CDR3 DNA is TGCAGTGCCAAAGGACTAGCGGGCAGCACAGATACGCAGTATTTT.

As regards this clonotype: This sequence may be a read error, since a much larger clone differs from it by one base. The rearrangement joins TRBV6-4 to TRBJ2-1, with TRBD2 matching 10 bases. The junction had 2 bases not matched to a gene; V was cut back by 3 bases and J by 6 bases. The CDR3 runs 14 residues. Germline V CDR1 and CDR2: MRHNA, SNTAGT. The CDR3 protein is CASSESSGGNEQFF. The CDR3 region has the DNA TGTGCCAGCAGTGAGTCTAGCGGGGGCAATGAGCAGTTCTTC.

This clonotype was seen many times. CDR3 amino acids: CSAPRGPYEQYF. The CDR3, as DNA: TGCAGTGCCCCACGGGGTCCCTACGAGCAGTACTTC. This sequence joins TRBV20-1 and TRBJ2-7; D is perhaps TRBD2 (5 bases). Germline V gives CDR1 DFQATT, CDR2 SNEGSKA (reference sequence). Trimming took 6 bases from V and 2 from J, leaving 11 bases between them. The CDR3 contains 12 residues.

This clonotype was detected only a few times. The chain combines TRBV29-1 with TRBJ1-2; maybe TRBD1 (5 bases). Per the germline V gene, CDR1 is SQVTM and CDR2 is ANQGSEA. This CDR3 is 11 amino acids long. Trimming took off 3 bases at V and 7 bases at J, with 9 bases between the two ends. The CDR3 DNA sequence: TGCAGCGTTGAGAGGCAGGGTGGCTACACCTTC. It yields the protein CSVERQGGYTF.

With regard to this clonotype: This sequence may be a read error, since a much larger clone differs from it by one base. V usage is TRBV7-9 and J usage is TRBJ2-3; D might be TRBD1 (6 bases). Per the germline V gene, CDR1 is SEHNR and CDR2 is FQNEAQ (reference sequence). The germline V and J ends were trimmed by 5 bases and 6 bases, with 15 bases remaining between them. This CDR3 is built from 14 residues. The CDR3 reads CASSVVTGSDTQYF. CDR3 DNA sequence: TGTGCCAGCAGCGTAGTAACAGGGTCGGATACGCAGTATTTT.

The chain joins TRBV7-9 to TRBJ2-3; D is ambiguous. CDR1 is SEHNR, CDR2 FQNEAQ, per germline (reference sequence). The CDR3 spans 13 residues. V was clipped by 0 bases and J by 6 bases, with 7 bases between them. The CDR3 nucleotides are TGTGCCAGCAGCTTAGCTGATGGGGATACGCAGTATTTT. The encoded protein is CASSLADGDTQYF.

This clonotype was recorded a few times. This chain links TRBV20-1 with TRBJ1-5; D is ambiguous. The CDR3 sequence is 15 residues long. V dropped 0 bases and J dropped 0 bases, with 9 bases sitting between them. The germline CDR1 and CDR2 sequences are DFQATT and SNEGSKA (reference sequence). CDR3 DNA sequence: TGCAGTGCTAGAGATCACAGACATAGCAATCAGCCCCAGCATTTT. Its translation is CSARDHRHSNQPQHF.

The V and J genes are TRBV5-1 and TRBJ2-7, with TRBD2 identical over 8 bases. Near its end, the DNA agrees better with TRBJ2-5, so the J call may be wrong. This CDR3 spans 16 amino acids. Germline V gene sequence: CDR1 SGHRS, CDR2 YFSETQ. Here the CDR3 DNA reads TGCGCCAGCAGCCACGGGACGGGAGGGCCGGGGGAGACCCAGTACTTC. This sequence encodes CASSHGTGGPGETQYF.

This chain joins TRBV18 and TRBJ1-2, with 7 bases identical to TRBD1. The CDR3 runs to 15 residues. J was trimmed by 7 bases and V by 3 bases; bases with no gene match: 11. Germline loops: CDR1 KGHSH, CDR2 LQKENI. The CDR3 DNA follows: TGTGCCAGCTCACCCACCCTGACAGGGACTTTTGGCTACACCTTC. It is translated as CASSPTLTGTFGYTF. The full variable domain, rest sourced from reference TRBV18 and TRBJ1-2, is NAGVMQNPRHLVRRRGQEARLRCSPMKGHSHVYWYRQLPEEGLKFMVYLQKENIIDESGMPKERFSAEFPKEGPSILRIQQVVRGDSAAYFCASSPTLTGTFGYTFGSGTRLTVV.

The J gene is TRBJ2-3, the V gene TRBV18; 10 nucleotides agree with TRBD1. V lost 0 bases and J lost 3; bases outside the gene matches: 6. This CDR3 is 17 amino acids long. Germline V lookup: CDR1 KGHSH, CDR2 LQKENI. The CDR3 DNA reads TGTGCCAGCTCACCACCGACAGGGGGCTACCATACAGATACGCAGTATTTT. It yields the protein CASSPPTGGYHTDTQYF.

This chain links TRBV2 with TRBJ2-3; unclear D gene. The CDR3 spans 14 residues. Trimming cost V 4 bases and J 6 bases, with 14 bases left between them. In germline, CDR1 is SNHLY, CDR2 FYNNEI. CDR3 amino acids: CASSGSGRSDTQYF. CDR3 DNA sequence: TGTGCCAGCAGTGGATCGGGTAGATCGGATACGCAGTATTTT.

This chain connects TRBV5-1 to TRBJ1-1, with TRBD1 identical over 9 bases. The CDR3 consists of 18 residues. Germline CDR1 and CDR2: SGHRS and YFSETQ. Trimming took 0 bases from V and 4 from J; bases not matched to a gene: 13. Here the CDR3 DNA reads TGCGCCAGCAGCTTGGGTTGGACAGGGGAGTCAGGGCGCACTGAAGCTTTCTTT. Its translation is CASSLGWTGESGRTEAFF.